The present TCR beta chain was sequenced within a study of Ad26.COV2.S vaccination and SARS-CoV-2 variants. The study's findings and limits: Individuals receiving vaccine had higher spike-specific TCR breadth than placebo recipients did.

The CDR3 is 17 amino acids. V lost 4 bases to trimming and J lost 5 bases; unmatched junction nucleotides: 13. The germline gives CDR1 SGHNT, CDR2 YYREEE (reference sequence). Generated by immunoSEQ multiplex PCR, the TCRdb table keeps only in-frame clones and is missing some. Of a few hundred thousand clones listed, approximately 90% were seen once; the top ten hold around 3.6%. Treatment indicated: about 20 received Ad26.COV2.S at low or high dose, single or two shots; roughly five received placebo; per-sample allocation not given. Sample collection was performed on day 63 after the first vaccine or placebo injection. In Boston, an adult donor aged 18-55 years took part. As concerns this clone: The antigen is undetermined.

The rearrangement uses TRBV5-4 and TRBJ2-5, with 11 bases identical to TRBD2. This specimen consisted of peripheral blood, obtained in a trial of Ad26.COV2.S vaccine versus placebo. The origin of this receptor is a person aged 18-65 years who received the Ad26.COV2.S COVID-19 vaccine or a placebo. Here the CDR3 DNA reads TGTGCCAGCAGCCCCCCGGGGGCTAGCGGGGGGAGGGAGACCCAGTACTTC. Its translation: CASSPPGASGGRETQYF.